Sequencing of this T cell receptor (beta chain) was carried out in a study of CD8+ T cells in alopecia areata. Across the study: Each day, treated patients took oral tofacitinib twice, at 5 to 10 mg per dose. Tofacitinib therapy took 6 to 18 months; 6 months off drug came after.

Lesional scalp punch biopsies and peripheral blood were collected from alopecia areata patients. Extraction of RNA preceded its reverse transcription into cDNA, which served as the sequencing template. Sequencing was performed with immunoSEQ multiplex PCR; in TCRdb, only in-frame clones are kept and a portion is missing. The repertoire holds 5,500 to 7,500 clones, with roughly 60% as singletons. Between the trimmed V and J ends, which lost 2 bases and 6 bases, there was a span of 7 bases. The CDR3 contains 13 residues. Germline lookup yields CDR1 SGHNT and CDR2 YENEEA. Study-wide points: Researchers report lesional scalp, most notably alopecia totalis/universalis, outstripped normal scalp in clonality.

On this clone: Its antigen remains unknown.

This sequence originates from a human donor with alopecia areata. Material for sequencing was skin. This chain joins TRBV11-3 and TRBJ2-2, with unresolved D. CDR3 sequence reads: CASSLRDPGELFF. DNA of the CDR3: TGTGCCAGCAGCTTAAGAGACCCCGGGGAGCTGTTTTTT. Filled out from reference TRBV11-3 and TRBJ2-2, the complete variable domain reads EAGVVQSPRYKIIEKKQPVAFWCNPISGHNTLYWYLQNLGQGPELLIRYENEEAVDDSQLPKDRFSAERLKGVDSTLKIQPAELGDSAVYLCASSLRDPGELFFGEGSRLTVL.